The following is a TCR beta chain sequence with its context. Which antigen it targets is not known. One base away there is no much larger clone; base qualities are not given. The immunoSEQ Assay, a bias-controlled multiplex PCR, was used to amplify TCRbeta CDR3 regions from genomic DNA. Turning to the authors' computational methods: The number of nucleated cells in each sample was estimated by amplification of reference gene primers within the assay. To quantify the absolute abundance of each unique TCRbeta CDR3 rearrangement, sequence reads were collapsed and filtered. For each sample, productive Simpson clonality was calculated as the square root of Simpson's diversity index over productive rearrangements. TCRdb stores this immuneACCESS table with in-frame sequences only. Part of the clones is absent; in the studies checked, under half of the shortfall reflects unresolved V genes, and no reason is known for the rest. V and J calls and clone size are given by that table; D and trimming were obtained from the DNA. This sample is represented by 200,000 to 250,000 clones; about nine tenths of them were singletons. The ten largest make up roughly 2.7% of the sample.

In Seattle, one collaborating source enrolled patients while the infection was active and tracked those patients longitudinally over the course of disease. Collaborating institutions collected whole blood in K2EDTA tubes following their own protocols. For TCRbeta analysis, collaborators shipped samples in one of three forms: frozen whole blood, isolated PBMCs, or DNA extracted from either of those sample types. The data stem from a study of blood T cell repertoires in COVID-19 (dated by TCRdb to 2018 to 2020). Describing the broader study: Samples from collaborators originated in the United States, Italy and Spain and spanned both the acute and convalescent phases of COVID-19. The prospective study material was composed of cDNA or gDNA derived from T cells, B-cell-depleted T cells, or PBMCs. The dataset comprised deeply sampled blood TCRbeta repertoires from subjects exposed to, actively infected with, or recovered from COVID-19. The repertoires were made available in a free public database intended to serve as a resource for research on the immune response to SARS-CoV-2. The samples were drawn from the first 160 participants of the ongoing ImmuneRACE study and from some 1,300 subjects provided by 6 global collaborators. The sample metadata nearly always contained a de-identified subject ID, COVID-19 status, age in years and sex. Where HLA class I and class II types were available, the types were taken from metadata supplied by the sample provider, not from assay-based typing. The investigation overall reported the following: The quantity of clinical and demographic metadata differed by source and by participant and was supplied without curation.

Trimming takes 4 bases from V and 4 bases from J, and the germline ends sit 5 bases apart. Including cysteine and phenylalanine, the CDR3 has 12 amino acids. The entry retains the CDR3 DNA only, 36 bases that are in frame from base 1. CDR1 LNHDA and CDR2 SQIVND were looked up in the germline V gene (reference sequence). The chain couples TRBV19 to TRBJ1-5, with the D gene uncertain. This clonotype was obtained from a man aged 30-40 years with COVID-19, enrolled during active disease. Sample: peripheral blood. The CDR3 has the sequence CASSKQNQPQHF. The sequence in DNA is TGTGCCAGTAGTAAACAAAATCAGCCCCAGCATTTT.